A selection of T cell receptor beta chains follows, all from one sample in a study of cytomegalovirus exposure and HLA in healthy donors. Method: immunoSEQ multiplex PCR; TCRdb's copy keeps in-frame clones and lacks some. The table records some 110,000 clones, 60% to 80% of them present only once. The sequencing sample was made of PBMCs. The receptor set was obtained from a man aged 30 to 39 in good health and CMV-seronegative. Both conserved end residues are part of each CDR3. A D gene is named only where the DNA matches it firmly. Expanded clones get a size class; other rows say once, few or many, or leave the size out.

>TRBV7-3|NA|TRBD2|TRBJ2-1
TGTGCCAGCAGCCCTAGCGGAGTTGAGCAGTTCTTC
CASSPSGVEQFF
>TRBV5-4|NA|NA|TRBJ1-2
TGTGCCAGCAGCCTCAGGACAGACCCGCTGAACTATGGCTACACCTTC
CASSLRTDPLNYGYTF
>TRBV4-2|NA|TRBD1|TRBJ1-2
TGTGCCAGCAGCCAAGGGACAGGGGAGGCCTATGGCTACACCTTC
CASSQGTGEAYGYTF
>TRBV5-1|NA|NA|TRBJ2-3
TGCGCCAGCAGCTTAGGGGCCAGCACAGATACGCAGTATTTT
CASSLGASTDTQYF
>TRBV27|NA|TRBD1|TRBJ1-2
TGTGCCAGCAGTTTATTAGGGTTGGGGACAGGGAGTAACTATGGCTACACCTTC
CASSLLGLGTGSNYGYTF
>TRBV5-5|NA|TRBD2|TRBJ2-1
TGTGCCAGCAGCTTGAGACTAGCGGGAAGGAATGAGCAGTTCTTC
CASSLRLAGRNEQFF
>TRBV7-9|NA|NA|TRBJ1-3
TGTGCCAGCAGCCCGAACAAAGACACCATATATTTT
CASSPNKDTIYF
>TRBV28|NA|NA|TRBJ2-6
TGTGCCAGCAGCGTGAGGGGGTCTGGGGCCAACGTCCTGACTTTC
CASSVRGSGANVLTF
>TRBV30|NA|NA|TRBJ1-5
TGTGCCTGGAGTGTACTACCGGAGACAGACCAGCATTTT
CAWSVLPETDQHF
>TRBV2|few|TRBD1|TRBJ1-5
TGTGCCAGCAGTCGGACAGGGACGGGAGGTCAGCCCCAGCATTTT
CASSRTGTGGQPQHF
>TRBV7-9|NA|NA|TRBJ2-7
TGTGCCAGCAGCACGCCGGCGGGGGCCGGCTACGAGCAGTACTTC
CASSTPAGAGYEQYF
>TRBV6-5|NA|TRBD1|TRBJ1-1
TGTGCCAGCAGTGGACAGGCGAATATGGCTTTCTTT
CASSGQANMAFF
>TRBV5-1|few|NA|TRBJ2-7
TGCGCCAGCAGCCCCGGCCAGGGTGCAGACTACGAGCAGTACTTC
CASSPGQGADYEQYF
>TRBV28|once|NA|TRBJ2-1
TGTGCCACCCGGCGCGGGTACAATGAGCAGTTCTTC
CATRRGYNEQFF
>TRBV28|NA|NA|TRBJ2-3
TGTGCCAGCAGTCCCCCCGGGGAGTATGGAGATACGCAGTATTTT
CASSPPGEYGDTQYF
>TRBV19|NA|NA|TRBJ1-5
TGTGCCACCTCCGGAGGGCTGAAAAGCAATCAGCCCCAGCATTTT
CATSGGLKSNQPQHF
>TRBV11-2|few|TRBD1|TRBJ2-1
TGTGCCAGCAGCTTAGGACAGGGGTCCTCAAATGAGCAGTTCTTC
CASSLGQGSSNEQFF
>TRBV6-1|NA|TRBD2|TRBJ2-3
TGTGCCAGCAGTGAATTGGGCGGGAGGACCTCGGTTACGCAGTATTTT
CASSELGGRTSVTQYF
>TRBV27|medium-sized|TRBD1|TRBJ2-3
TGTGCCAGCAGTTCCTCCGGGACAGATTTTCGTCCCACAGATACGCAGTATTTT
CASSSSGTDFRPTDTQYF
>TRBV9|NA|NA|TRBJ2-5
TGTGCCAGCAGCGTAGGCCCAGGGGCGGAGACCCAGTACTTC
CASSVGPGAETQYF
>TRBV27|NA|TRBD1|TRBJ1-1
TGTGCCAGCAGTTTATCGCCGGGACAGGGTCGTGGGACTTCGAACACTGAAGCTTTCTTT
CASSLSPGQGRGTSNTEAFF
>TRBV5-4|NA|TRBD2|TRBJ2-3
TGTGCCAGCAGCGCGGGGACTAGCGGGAGAAATACAGATACGCAGTATTTT
CASSAGTSGRNTDTQYF
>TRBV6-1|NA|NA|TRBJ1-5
TGTGCCAGCAGTGGGGCCACAGGAGGGTCGGTTAGCAATCAGCCCCAGCATTTT
CASSGATGGSVSNQPQHF
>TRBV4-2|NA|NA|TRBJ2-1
TGTGCCAGCAGCCATCCGGGACTGGAGGGCAATGAGCAGTTCTTC
CASSHPGLEGNEQFF
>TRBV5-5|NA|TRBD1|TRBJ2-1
TGTGCCAGCAGCTTTGGGACAGGGGGAGATGAGCAGTTCTTC
CASSFGTGGDEQFF
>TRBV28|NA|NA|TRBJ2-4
TGTGCCAGCAGTGACCCTTCATTACTAAGAAACATTCAGTACTTC
CASSDPSLLRNIQYF